The present T cell receptor (beta chain) was sequenced within a study of cytomegalovirus exposure and HLA in healthy donors. Repertoires were generated with immunoSEQ multiplex PCR, while TCRdb's copy carries only in-frame clones and drops some. Of 65,000 to 75,000 clones listed, 85% to 95% are singletons. Separate from the approximately 670-subject first cohort, the approximately 120-subject validation cohort was the one that the donors belonged to. The receptor was derived from a man between 18 and 35 years old in good health and CMV-seropositive. The sequenced material came from PBMCs.

The CDR3 DNA follows: TGTGCCAGCAGCGAGGGGATCCCGAACACTGAAGCTTTCTTT. Its protein product is CASSEGIPNTEAFF. V gene TRBV9 combines with J gene TRBJ1-1; D possibly corresponds to TRBD1 (5 bases). Trimming removed 3 bases at V and 1 base at J, with 10 bases between. CDR3 length equals 14 residues. Germline CDR1 and CDR2: SGDLS and YYNGEE.